This T cell receptor beta chain stems from a study of control samples from healthy donors and cancer patients (dated by TCRdb to the early 2020s). As to this clone: Its specific antigen is unknown. Base qualities are not recorded, but no much larger clone differs from it by a single base.

CDR1 and CDR2 (ENHRY, SYGVKD) derive from the germline V gene. The cysteine opens and the phenylalanine closes a CDR3 of 14 amino acids. Kept here is only the CDR3 DNA, which spans 42 bases and is read in frame from base 1. V gives up 4 bases and J gives up 7 bases, and the segment between their germline ends measures 11 bases. The library was obtained by the immunoSEQ multiplex PCR assay. TCRdb holds this immuneACCESS table with in-frame rearrangements only. Some clones are missing; in checked studies, unresolved V genes explain under half, and the rest has no known cause. Here the sample has roughly 41,000 clones; roughly 94% occur a single time. The biggest ten clones account for about 24% of the sample.

The V and J segments used are TRBV10-3 and TRBJ1-6, and TRBD1 may be the D gene, going by 5 matching bases. This TCR came from a man aged 60 to 75 in good health. Sequencing used blood. The sequenced DNA: TGTGCCATCAGTGGGGCAGGACAAAATTCACCCCTCCACTTT. This codes for CAISGAGQNSPLHF.